Below, 17 T cell receptor beta chains from the same sample are listed, as sequenced in a study of T cell responses to AZD1222 COVID-19 vaccine. Here immunoSEQ multiplex PCR was the method, and the copy in TCRdb shows in-frame clones only, minus some. The sample comprises some 120,000 clones, 80% to 95% of which are singletons, and 4% to 5% rests with the top ten. The sequenced sample was peripheral blood, obtained 28 days after the second dose of the MenACWY control vaccine. These receptors were taken from an adult who received the MenACWY meningococcal vaccine as a control.

This chain joins TRBV28 and TRBJ2-7; 8 bases map to TRBD1. The V and J ends lost 7 bases and 3 bases, in that order; junction bases with no gene match: 8. Germline V gene data show CDR1 as MDHEN and CDR2 as SYDVKM. This CDR3 region has 14 residues. The CDR3 reads CASKSGTGFYEQYV. CDR3 bases: TGTGCCAGCAAATCCGGGACAGGTTTCTACGAGCAGTACGTC.

CDR3 protein: CASSLLGTGTFSYEQYF. CDR3 coding DNA: TGTGCCAGCAGCCTCCTCGGGACAGGGACCTTCTCCTACGAGCAGTACTTC. The chain couples TRBV28 to TRBJ2-7; 9 bases are a match to TRBD1. Germline trimming cut 6 bases from V and 0 bases from J; bases unmatched to any gene: 12. Germline CDR1 is MDHEN and CDR2 is SYDVKM. This CDR3 has 17 amino acids.

The J gene is TRBJ2-5, the V gene TRBV3-1 (or the pseudogene TRBV3-2); D ambiguous. With 4 bases removed from V and 3 bases from J, the gap between germline ends came to 9 bases. The germline gives CDR1 LGHDT, CDR2 YNNKEL (reference sequence). The CDR3 loop spans 13 amino acids. The CDR3 here is CASSPEKKETQYF. DNA for the CDR3: TGTGCCAGCAGCCCTGAAAAAAAAGAGACCCAGTACTTC.

This rearrangement joins TRBV7-9 to TRBJ1-1, with no clear D. Trimming shortened V by 4 bases and J by 4 bases, and 10 bases separated the two germline ends. Germline lookup yields CDR1 SEHNR and CDR2 FQNEAQ (reference sequence). CDR3 length: 13 residues. CDR3 nucleotide sequence: TGTGCCAGCAGCTCAGACCCGGGCACTGAAGCTTTCTTT. Amino acids: CASSSDPGTEAFF.

This clone was seen a few times. CDR3 DNA: TGTGCCAGCAGCTTAGTACGGGTGGGGAATGAGCAGTTCTTC. Its translation: CASSLVRVGNEQFF. The chain recombines TRBV11-2 with TRBJ2-1; D gene ambiguous. Germline CDR1 is SGHAT and CDR2 is FQNNGV. The CDR3 spans 14 residues. V lost 1 base to trimming and J lost 7 bases, with 11 bases between them.

The DNA of the CDR3 is TGCGCCAGCAGGTCCGGGACAGGCAACTTCGGCCGTAATTCACCCCTCCACTTT. Protein product: CASRSGTGNFGRNSPLHF. V gene TRBV5-1 combines with J gene TRBJ1-6, with 8 positions matching TRBD1. The CDR3 is made up of 18 amino acids. Germline CDR1 and CDR2: SGHRS and YFSETQ. The ends lost 5 bases at V and 6 bases at J; junction bases unmatched: 16.

The gene calls are TRBV5-5 and TRBJ1-5, with TRBD1 as a possible D gene (5 bases). V was trimmed by 4 bases and J by 0 bases, leaving 26 bases between them. The CDR3 runs 20 residues. Germline CDR1 and CDR2: SGHKS and YYEKEE (reference sequence). The CDR3 DNA reads TGTGCCAGCAGCCCCCTCTGGCCTCCTGACAGCATTAATAGCAATCAGCCCCAGCATTTT. This sequence encodes CASSPLWPPDSINSNQPQHF.

The chain carries TRBV7-9 and TRBJ2-7; the D gene is possibly TRBD1 (6 bases). Trimming left V 1 base short and J 3 bases short, with 13 bases between. Per germline, CDR1 SEHNR and CDR2 FQNEAQ (reference sequence). The CDR3 is 15 residues long. The chain's CDR3 is CASSLVSGVLYEQYF. Written as DNA, the CDR3 is TGTGCCAGCAGCTTAGTTTCAGGGGTTCTCTACGAGCAGTACTTC.

The genes are TRBV7-8 and TRBJ1-3; 7 bases fit TRBD1. V trimming: 1 base; J trimming: 4 bases; junction bases outside the gene matches: 1. The germline V gene has CDR1 SGHVS and CDR2 FQNEAQ. The CDR3 runs to 14 residues. CDR3 in DNA: TGTGCCAGCAGCTTAGTACAGGGGGGAAACACCATATATTTT. It specifies CASSLVQGGNTIYF.

The gene calls are TRBV29-1 and TRBJ2-3, with 10 bases matching TRBD1. Per germline, CDR1 SQVTM and CDR2 ANQGSEA. The CDR3 covers 16 residues. The junction had 10 bases not matched to a gene; V was cut back by 3 bases and J by 4 bases. The CDR3 DNA follows: TGCAGCGTTGAGGCACCCGGGACAGGGGTTGCAGATACGCAGTATTTT. This sequence encodes CSVEAPGTGVADTQYF.

This clone has just one count. This chain links TRBV28 with TRBJ1-2; D uncertain. Germline V gives CDR1 MDHEN, CDR2 SYDVKM. The CDR3 has 13 residues. Between the trimmed V and J ends, which lost 10 bases and 5 bases, there was a span of 17 bases. The CDR3 here is CATLRSRPYGYTF. The DNA of the CDR3 is TGTGCCACGTTAAGGAGTAGACCATATGGCTACACCTTC.

Here the CDR3 DNA reads TGTGCCAGCAGCTTGGTATGGAACACTGAAGCTTTCTTT. Translated: CASSLVWNTEAFF. V is TRBV5-8 and J is TRBJ1-1; unclear D gene. CDR1 and CDR2 (germline): SGHTS, YDEGEE. This CDR3 region has 13 residues. Trimming took 0 bases from V and 1 from J, leaving 4 bases between them.

The chain recombines TRBV7-2 with TRBJ2-4, with a possible D match to TRBD2 (5 bases). Looked up from germline, CDR1 is SGHTA and CDR2 is FQGNSA. The V end lost 5 bases, the J end lost 6 bases, and 8 bases lay between the germline ends. The CDR3 runs to 12 residues. The CDR3 nucleotides read TGTGCCAGCAGCGCGAGCGGAAACATTCAGTACTTC. Protein product: CASSASGNIQYF.

The chain combines TRBV28 with TRBJ2-7; the match to TRBD1 covers 8 bases. The germline gives CDR1 MDHEN, CDR2 SYDVKM. This CDR3 has 15 amino acids. Trimming cost V 7 bases and J 5 bases; bases outside gene matches: 13. The CDR3 spells CASTRPRTGSHEQYF. CDR3 coding DNA: TGTGCCAGCACCCGACCAAGGACAGGGTCCCACGAGCAGTACTTC.

V usage is TRBV14 and J usage is TRBJ1-1; D is ambiguous. The CDR3 extends over 13 amino acids. V gave up 0 bases and J gave up 7 bases, with 9 bases separating them. Germline V gives CDR1 SGHDN, CDR2 FVKESK. CDR3 in DNA: TGTGCCAGCAGCCAAGATAGGTACCGTGAAGCTTTCTTT. This codes for CASSQDRYREAFF.

This clone was seen once. V gene TRBV3-1 (or the pseudogene TRBV3-2) combines with J gene TRBJ2-1; D might be TRBD2 (7 bases). Germline V lookup: CDR1 LGHDT, CDR2 YNNKEL (reference sequence). CDR3 length: 12 residues. V shed 8 bases and J shed 11 bases, with 16 bases lying between them. CDR3 in amino acids: CASGTGGVQQFF. CDR3 DNA sequence: TGTGCCAGCGGGACGGGGGGCGTACAGCAGTTCTTC.

This clone was seen once. The V call is TRBV24-1, the J call TRBJ2-1; D might be TRBD1 or TRBD2, each matching 6 bases. The ends were cut back, 4 bases at V and 9 bases at J, with 15 bases in the middle. There are 14 residues in the CDR3. The germline CDR1 and CDR2 sequences are KGHDR and SFDVKD. CDR3 region: CATSDPGRGGEQFF. CDR3 nucleotides: TGTGCCACCAGTGACCCCGGGAGAGGGGGTGAGCAGTTCTTC.